Sequencing of this T cell receptor beta chain was carried out in a study of T cells in Graves' hyperthyroidism and ophthalmopathy. RNA transcripts served as the template for amplifying TCR beta CDR3 regions. When the TCR CDR3 underwent first-round RT-PCR, the HTBI primer set was used. Using its own MiXCR run on the multiplex PCR reads, TCRdb lists one record per CDR3 protein. The data hold about 180,000 distinct CDR3 sequences, with 15% to 20% observed a single time. Trimming at V came to 6 bases and at J to 5 bases, leaving 10 bases not matched to a gene. The CDR3 extends over 16 amino acids. The sequence was obtained from a woman in her forties or fifties with Graves' hyperthyroidism. The rearrangement links TRBV12-3 or TRBV12-4 to TRBJ2-5; TRBD2 agrees at 12 bases. Sequencing used blood. CDR3 residues: CASSIGLAGTGETQYF. The CDR3 bases are TGTGCCAGCAGCATAGGACTAGCGGGAACGGGGGAGACCCAGTACTTC.